The clone carrying this TCR beta chain was seen many times. Its antigen is as yet unknown. The TCR beta CDR3 regions underwent amplification using RNA transcripts as the source. The TCR CDR3 first-round RT-PCR relied on the HTBI primer set. TCRdb ran MiXCR on the multiplex PCR reads and lists one entry per CDR3 protein. The repertoire holds about 600,000 distinct CDR3 sequences, with 14% as singletons. Germline V lookup: CDR1 SNHLY, CDR2 FYNNEI. The CDR3 runs 12 residues. V lost 6 bases and J 5 bases, leaving 10 bases between the germline ends. The data belong to a study of T cells in Graves' hyperthyroidism and ophthalmopathy. Findings and limits, study-wide: A median approximately 6.8 months before onset, the model predicted ophthalmopathy.

Diagnosing involved the use of clinical symptoms, serum thyroxine and TRAb, thyroid ultrasound and orbital computed tomography. The sample taken for sequencing was blood. The origin of this receptor is a woman younger than 30 with Graves' ophthalmopathy. V is TRBV2 and J is TRBJ1-1; the D is unclear. CDR3 sequence reads: CASRSSVTEAFF. The DNA of the CDR3 is TGTGCCAGCAGGTCTTCGGTTACTGAAGCTTTCTTT.